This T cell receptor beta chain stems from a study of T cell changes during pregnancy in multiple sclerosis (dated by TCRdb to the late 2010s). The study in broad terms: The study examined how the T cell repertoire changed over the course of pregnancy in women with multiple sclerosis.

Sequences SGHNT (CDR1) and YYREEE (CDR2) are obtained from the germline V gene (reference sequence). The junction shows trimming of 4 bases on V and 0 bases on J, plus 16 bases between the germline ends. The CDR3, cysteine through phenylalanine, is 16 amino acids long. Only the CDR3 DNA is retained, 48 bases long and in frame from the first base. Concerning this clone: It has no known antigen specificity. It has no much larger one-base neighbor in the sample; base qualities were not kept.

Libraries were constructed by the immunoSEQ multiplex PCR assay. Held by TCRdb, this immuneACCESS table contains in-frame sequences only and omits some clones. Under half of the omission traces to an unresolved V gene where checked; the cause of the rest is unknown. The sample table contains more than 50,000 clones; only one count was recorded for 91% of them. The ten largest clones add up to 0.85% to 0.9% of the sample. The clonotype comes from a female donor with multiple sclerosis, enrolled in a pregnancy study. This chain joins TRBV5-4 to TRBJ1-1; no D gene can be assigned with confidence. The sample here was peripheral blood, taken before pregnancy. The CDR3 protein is CASSGRTVGVNTEAFF. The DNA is TGTGCCAGCAGCGGCCGGACGGTGGGAGTGAACACTGAAGCTTTCTTT.